This TCR beta chain comes out of a study of vaccination effects on CD4 cells after COVID-19. Across the study: Samples collected post-vaccine were obtained a median of 72 days after the second dose. Study outcomes and limitations: Recruitment yielded few convalescent patients, and the study had no early post-infection timepoints.

V was clipped by 1 base and J by 7 bases, with 20 bases between them. Per germline, CDR1 SGHRS and CDR2 YFSETQ. This CDR3 has 16 amino acids. Generated by immunoSEQ multiplex PCR, the TCRdb table keeps only in-frame clones and is missing some. The table includes approximately 70,000 clones, over 70% detected once. Peptide-pool stimulation followed by sequencing identified expanded antigen-specific CD4+ clonotypes in the ViraFEST assay. CD4+ T cell isolation took place after 10 days of culture. Either the BNT162b2 or mRNA-1273 vaccine was given to participants in two doses. Wells of around 2.2 million PBMC each were grown with around 10 IU/ml IL-2 and approximately 10 ug/ml peptides. IL-2 medium was substituted for half the medium on days 3 and 7. This clone was seen only a few times. Its antigen remains unidentified.

The rearrangement uses TRBV5-1 and TRBJ2-5; D gene uncertain. Sequenced material: CD4+ T cells from PBMCs cultured with HCoV-229E spike peptides, taken after COVID-19 vaccination. The TCR sequence derives from a human donor who received a COVID-19 vaccine. In nucleotides, the CDR3 is TGCGCCAGCAGCTTGTTTTCCCCAGCAAGTGTAGTGACCCAGTACTTC. It yields the protein CASSLFSPASVVTQYF.